These T cell receptor beta chains were read from a single sample in a study of cytomegalovirus exposure and HLA in healthy donors. Profiling relied on immunoSEQ multiplex PCR, and the TCRdb table lists in-frame clones only, not all of them. Here the sample spans under 150,000 clones, about 83% being singletons. The specimen was PBMCs. The receptors here all came from a woman aged 25 to 39 in good health and CMV-seronegative. The conserved cysteine and the conserved F or W are not part of the CDR3 here. Clone size is given for some rows only: seen once, a few or many times, or a class if the clone is expanded.

>TRBJ2-1|once|TRBV7-2
ASSLVGNPRSYNEQF
>TRBJ1-5|-|TRBV6-5
ASSYTTGSQPQH
>TRBJ2-3|-|TRBV27
ASSLSGQGTDTQY
>TRBJ1-2|-|TRBV5-1
ATAPQTVNYGYT
>TRBJ2-4|-|TRBV19
ASSMMDSSKNIQY
>TRBJ2-3|-|TRBV27
ASSHSGESTDTQY
>TRBJ1-5|-|TRBV11-2
ASSLGGPGGGNQPQH
>TRBJ2-2|-|TRBV9
ASSVGGARTGELF
>TRBJ1-3|-|TRBV6-5
ASSAGFDGNTIY
>TRBJ2-1|-|TRBV27
ASSLGAGNEQF
>TRBJ2-5|-|TRBV10-2
ASSPVAGLQETQY
>TRBJ2-2|-|TRBV5-1
ASSPVAGSTGELF
>TRBJ1-3|once|TRBV19
ATATGNGNTIY
>TRBJ2-5|-|TRBV15
ATSRVRQARGGTQY
>TRBJ2-1|-|TRBV2
ASNTGNEQF
>TRBJ2-3|-|TRBV7-9
ASSKTDTQY
>TRBJ1-2|few|TRBV18
ASSPLRGDGYT
>TRBJ2-3|-|TRBV4-1
ASSQDGPTDTQY
>TRBJ2-7|-|TRBV28
ASSLAGTGGRNEQY
>TRBJ2-5|few|TRBV28
ASRRGPETQY
>TRBJ2-4|-|TRBV7-3
ASSWDRGNIQY
>TRBJ2-5|-|TRBV5-1
ASSPLARETQY
>TRBJ2-3|-|TRBV5-1
ASSPGLAGTDTQY
>TRBJ1-2|few|TRBV28
ASSLAGAINYGYT
>TRBJ1-5|-|TRBV7-9
ASSPDSVLQPQH
>TRBJ2-1|-|TRBV5-1
ASSYTSGGYNEQF
>TRBJ1-1|-|TRBV18
ASSPKLTGNTEAF
>TRBJ2-3|-|TRBV5-1
ASSLDSSGGLRTDTQY
>TRBJ1-2|-|TRBV27
ASTRTGKSFYGYT
>TRBJ1-1|-|TRBV5-1
ASSLSGGTEAF
>TRBJ2-7|-|TRBV2
ASTGEYEQY
>TRBJ2-3|-|TRBV4-1
ASSQYQGITSTDTQY
>TRBJ2-7|once|TRBV9
ASSPGLAGNYEQY
>TRBJ2-5|-|TRBV5-1
ASSLYIQETQY
>TRBJ1-1|-|TRBV19
ASSLRGGTEAF
>TRBJ1-2|once|TRBV7-2
ASSLTDRGEGYT
>TRBJ1-5|-|TRBV5-6
ASSLGAGGGQPQH
>TRBJ1-2|-|TRBV7-8
ASSQGANYGYT